These 28 T cell receptor beta chains came from one sample sequenced in a study of T-cell reconstitution after alpha-beta-depleted transplantation in children. Preparing the TCRbeta library involved the use of unique molecular identifiers. One entry per CDR3 protein, called by TCRdb with MiXCR from the PCR reads. This table holds around 530,000 distinct CDR3 sequences, approximately 30% found once. The specimen was PBMCs from the stem cell graft donor, collected from the stem cell graft. The receptors shown here come from a human donor who donated a stem cell graft to a child with aplastic anemia.

A few counts support this clonotype. The chain recombines TRBV28 with TRBJ2-1, with 9 bases identical to TRBD1. The CDR3 sequence is 16 residues long. Germline V CDR1 and CDR2: MDHEN, SYDVKM. With 6 bases clipped from V and 7 bases from J, the junction kept 13 bases outside the gene matches. CDR3 protein: CASRSQGAFGRNEQFF. CDR3 DNA: TGTGCCAGCAGGTCACAGGGGGCCTTCGGGAGGAATGAGCAGTTCTTC.

This clonotype was counted a few times. This chain connects TRBV7-8 to TRBJ2-7; tentative D call: TRBD2 (5 bases). There are 15 residues in the CDR3. Trimming left V 1 base short and J 6 bases short, with 16 bases between. Per germline, CDR1 SGHVS and CDR2 FQNEAQ. CDR3 DNA: TGTGCCAGCAGCTTAGAAATACTAGGTGGAGGCGAGCAGTACGTC. Residues: CASSLEILGGGEQYV.

This rearrangement joins TRBV5-1 to TRBJ2-5; 8 bases line up with TRBD1. V lost 0 bases and J lost 4; bases outside the gene matches: 2. This CDR3 comprises 14 residues. Germline V gene lookup returns CDR1 SGHRS and CDR2 YFSETQ. The CDR3 sequence is CASSLGQGAETQYF. CDR3 in DNA: TGCGCCAGCAGCTTGGGTCAGGGGGCAGAGACCCAGTACTTC.

The chain is built from TRBV12-3 or TRBV12-4 and TRBJ2-7, with D perhaps TRBD2 (5 bases). Trimming left V 7 bases short and J 1 base short, with 17 bases between. The CDR3 totals 15 residues. The CDR3 loop reads CASNDGPGSSYEQYF. CDR3 sequence (DNA): TGTGCCAGCAACGATGGGCCGGGGAGTTCCTACGAGCAGTACTTC.

The sample holds a few counts of this clonotype. The rearrangement uses TRBV7-2 and TRBJ1-1; D ambiguous. Looked up from germline, CDR1 is SGHTA and CDR2 is FQGNSA. CDR3 size: 13 residues. With 5 bases removed from V and 4 bases from J, the gap between germline ends came to 11 bases. CDR3 in DNA: TGTGCCAGCAGCGGTGGGCCCTCCACTGAAGCTTTCTTT. Its protein is CASSGGPSTEAFF.

The chain carries TRBV7-2 and TRBJ2-2; D not certain. V dropped 2 bases and J dropped 6 bases, with 16 bases sitting between them. Germline assignment: CDR1 SGHTA and CDR2 FQGNSA. This CDR3 contains 16 residues. In nucleotides, the CDR3 is TGTGCCAGCAGCTTATCCGGACCGAGAGGCCCCGGGGAGCTGTTTTTT. This gives the protein CASSLSGPRGPGELFF.

This clonotype was picked up a small number of times. The CDR3 loop reads CASSPHSGQGAAFF. CDR3 in DNA: TGTGCCAGCAGTCCCCACTCCGGACAGGGGGCTGCTTTCTTT. The chain recombines TRBV28 with TRBJ1-1; 11 bases agree with TRBD1. Germline V CDR1 and CDR2: MDHEN, SYDVKM. Trimming removed 5 bases from V and 11 bases from J; junction bases left unmatched: 10. CDR3 length: 14 amino acids.

The V gene is TRBV5-1, the J gene TRBJ2-1, with TRBD2 matching over 12 bases. The CDR3 is 12 amino acids. The germline V gene encodes CDR1 SGHRS and CDR2 YFSETQ. J gave up 10 bases and V 8 bases, and 4 bases lay outside the gene matches. The CDR3: CASSTSGGEQFF. The DNA of the CDR3 is TGCGCCAGTTCCACTAGCGGGGGGGAGCAGTTCTTC.

V and J are TRBV11-3 and TRBJ2-3; D not resolved. Germline values: CDR1 SGHNT, CDR2 YENEEA. V shed 5 bases and J shed 0 bases, with 12 bases lying between them. The CDR3 loop spans 15 amino acids. Here the CDR3 DNA reads TGTGCCAGCAGCCCCATGACAAGAAGCACAGATACGCAGTATTTT. This codes for CASSPMTRSTDTQYF.

The V and J genes are TRBV15 and TRBJ2-2; D is unclear. Per the germline V gene, CDR1 is LNHNV and CDR2 is YYDKDF (reference sequence). The V end was cut by 0 bases, the J end by 7 bases, with 3 bases between. The CDR3 runs 12 residues. The CDR3 DNA reads as TGTGCCACCAGCAGAGATCTCGGGGAGCTGTTTTTT. It translates to CATSRDLGELFF.

The V and J genes are TRBV5-1 and TRBJ2-1; no reliable D call. Germline CDR1 and CDR2: SGHRS and YFSETQ. The CDR3 spans 16 residues. The V end was cut by 4 bases, the J end by 0 bases, with 14 bases between. In nucleotides, the CDR3 is TGCGCCAGCAGCCTAGATCCTAGGAGCTCCTACAATGAGCAGTTCTTC. Its translation is CASSLDPRSSYNEQFF.

The rearrangement uses TRBV5-1 and TRBJ2-1; 8 bases agree with TRBD2. CDR1 and CDR2 (germline): SGHRS, YFSETQ. The CDR3 is 15 amino acids. The V segment lost 3 bases and the J segment 4 bases; nucleotides outside the gene matches: 6. In nucleotides, the CDR3 is TGCGCCAGCAGCTCTCTAGCGGGTCAATACAATGAGCAGTTCTTC. It is translated as CASSSLAGQYNEQFF. The entire variable domain, with the rest obtained from reference TRBV5-1 and TRBJ2-1, is as follows: KAGVTQTPRYLIKTRGQQVTLSCSPISGHRSVSWYQQTPGQGLQFLFEYFSETQRNKGNFPGRFSGRQFSNSRSEMNVSTLELGDSALYLCASSSLAGQYNEQFFGPGTRLTVL.

The rearrangement joins TRBV27 to TRBJ1-5; no clear D gene. Germline CDR1 and CDR2: MNHEY and SMNVEV (reference sequence). CDR3 size: 13 residues. V gave up 6 bases and J gave up 0 bases, with 6 bases separating them. The chain's CDR3 is CASRRNSNQPQHF. DNA of the CDR3: TGTGCCAGCAGGAGAAATAGCAATCAGCCCCAGCATTTT.

This clonotype has just a few counts. The CDR3 reads CASSFRGGNEQFF. The DNA for the CDR3 is TGTGCCAGCAGCTTCAGGGGCGGCAATGAGCAGTTCTTC. The V gene is TRBV7-9, the J gene TRBJ2-1; a possible D gene is TRBD1 (6 bases). V shed 3 bases and J shed 6 bases, with 9 bases lying between them. This CDR3 region has 13 residues. CDR1 is SEHNR, CDR2 FQNEAQ, per germline (reference sequence).

The rearrangement uses TRBV20-1 and TRBJ2-7; tentative D call: TRBD1 (6 bases). The CDR3 extends over 14 amino acids. The germline V and J ends were trimmed by 0 bases and 3 bases, with 12 bases remaining between them. From germline, CDR1 is DFQATT and CDR2 SNEGSKA (reference sequence). CDR3 residues: CSARDLKDSYEQYF. In DNA, the CDR3 is TGCAGTGCTAGAGATCTCAAGGACAGCTACGAGCAGTACTTC.

This clonotype was observed a few times. The rearrangement links TRBV27 to TRBJ2-7; 8 nucleotides match TRBD2. The CDR3 totals 14 residues. With 3 bases clipped from V and 7 bases from J, the junction kept 8 bases outside the gene matches. Per the germline V gene, CDR1 is MNHEY and CDR2 is SMNVEV (reference sequence). As DNA, the CDR3 is TGTGCCAGCAGTTTCGACGGGACTAGGGGGGAGCAGTACGTC. It encodes CASSFDGTRGEQYV.

The V and J genes are TRBV25-1 and TRBJ1-1; tentatively, D is TRBD1 (6 bases). V shed 7 bases and J shed 1 base, with 10 bases lying between them. Germline values: CDR1 MGHDK, CDR2 SYGVNS. The CDR3 length is 13 residues. Here the CDR3 DNA reads TGTGCCAGCATGGGACATAAGAACACTGAAGCTTTCTTT. Protein: CASMGHKNTEAFF.

This rearrangement joins TRBV12-3 or TRBV12-4 to TRBJ2-4, with D perhaps TRBD2 (5 bases). V was clipped by 2 bases and J by 0 bases, with 23 bases between them. There are 20 residues in the CDR3. The CDR3 protein is CASSLFAVRENEIAKNIQYF. The CDR3 nucleotides read TGTGCCAGCAGTTTATTTGCGGTTCGGGAAAACGAGATAGCCAAAAACATTCAGTACTTC.

The genes are TRBV5-8 and TRBJ2-3; TRBD1 aligns across 8 bases. CDR1 SGHTS and CDR2 YDEGEE come from the germline V gene. Unmatched junction bases numbered 4, after V lost 2 bases and J lost 5 bases. This CDR3 has 14 amino acids. CDR3: CASSFDRGVDTQYF. The CDR3 DNA reads as TGTGCCAGCAGCTTCGACAGGGGAGTAGATACGCAGTATTTT.

Turning to this clonotype: Compared with germline, one end of the junction differs, possibly owing to a read error. The chain carries TRBV24-1 and TRBJ2-3; no reliable D call. From germline, CDR1 is KGHDR and CDR2 SFDVKD. CDR3 length: 12 residues. The CDR3 sequence is CATSDFTNTQYF. The DNA of the CDR3 is TGTGCCACCAGTGATTTCACAAATACGCAGTATTTT.

This clonotype was detected only a few times. The chain recombines TRBV5-1 with TRBJ2-2, with 9 bases aligning to TRBD2. The J segment lost 2 bases and the V segment lost 5 bases, leaving 4 bases of the junction unmatched. CDR1 is SGHRS and CDR2 is YFSETQ in the germline V gene. The CDR3 runs to 15 residues. CDR3 sequence reads: CASSSSGTNTGELFF. DNA for the CDR3: TGCGCCAGCAGTTCTAGCGGGACCAACACCGGGGAGCTGTTTTTT.

This chain connects TRBV10-3 to TRBJ1-1, with D perhaps matching TRBD1 (5 bases). Germline V gene lookup returns CDR1 ENHRY and CDR2 SYGVKD. This CDR3 spans 13 amino acids. V shed 4 bases and J shed 1 base, with 7 bases lying between them. In nucleotides, the CDR3 is TGTGCCATCAGTGTGGGGCCGAACACTGAAGCTTTCTTT. Translated, it gives CAISVGPNTEAFF.

This clonotype showed up just a few times. The V and J genes are TRBV27 and TRBJ2-7, with D unresolved. The CDR3 is made up of 18 amino acids. V lost 4 bases and J lost 0, with 22 bases in between. Germline CDR1 MNHEY, CDR2 SMNVEV (reference sequence). The CDR3 is CASSSLGMPGTSSYEQYV. Here the CDR3 DNA reads TGTGCCAGCAGTTCCCTCGGCATGCCGGGCACCAGCTCCTACGAGCAGTACGTC.

This clonotype was seen more than once but under ten times. The V gene is TRBV6-2 or TRBV6-3, the J gene TRBJ2-5; D is perhaps TRBD2 (5 bases). Trimming shortened V by 5 bases and J by 4 bases, and 26 bases separated the two germline ends. The CDR3 runs to 18 residues. Germline-derived CDR1 and CDR2 are MNHEY and SVGEGT. Here the CDR3 reads CASSKAWAGVRKGETQYF. In DNA form, the CDR3 reads TGTGCCAGCAGTAAGGCGTGGGCCGGGGTCAGGAAAGGAGAGACCCAGTACTTC.

This sequence joins TRBV5-1 and TRBJ1-5, with D possibly matching TRBD1 (5 bases). V lost 2 bases and J lost 6, with 9 bases in between. The CDR3 sequence is 13 residues long. The germline CDR1 and CDR2 sequences are SGHRS and YFSETQ. The DNA of the CDR3 is TGCGCCAGCAGCTTCGATAGGGGTCAGCCCCAGCATTTT. Its translation is CASSFDRGQPQHF.

The V gene is TRBV6-2 or TRBV6-3, the J gene TRBJ2-7; TRBD1 matches 9 bases. CDR3 length equals 15 residues. Trimming cost V 5 bases and J 3 bases; bases outside gene matches: 8. Germline V gives CDR1 MNHEY, CDR2 SVGEGT. CDR3 amino acids: CASSATGTGNYEQYF. The CDR3 bases are TGTGCCAGCAGTGCTACCGGGACAGGGAACTACGAGCAGTACTTC.

This chain links TRBV7-2 with TRBJ2-4; a possible D gene is TRBD2 (5 bases). V dropped 0 bases and J dropped 5 bases, with 11 bases sitting between them. The CDR3 consists of 15 residues. CDR1 SGHTA and CDR2 FQGNSA come from the germline V gene. The DNA for the CDR3 is TGTGCCAGCAGCTTAGCGGTGGGGAGCCAAAACATTCAGTACTTC. Translation: CASSLAVGSQNIQYF.

The gene calls are TRBV6-5 and TRBJ1-3, with 8 bases fitting TRBD1. Germline V gene sequence: CDR1 MNHEY, CDR2 SVGAGI. The ends lost 0 bases at V and 0 bases at J; junction bases unmatched: 7. The CDR3 has 18 residues. The CDR3 reads CASSYSRTGTLSGNTIYF. The CDR3, as DNA: TGTGCCAGCAGTTACTCCAGGACAGGGACCCTCTCTGGAAACACCATATATTTT.